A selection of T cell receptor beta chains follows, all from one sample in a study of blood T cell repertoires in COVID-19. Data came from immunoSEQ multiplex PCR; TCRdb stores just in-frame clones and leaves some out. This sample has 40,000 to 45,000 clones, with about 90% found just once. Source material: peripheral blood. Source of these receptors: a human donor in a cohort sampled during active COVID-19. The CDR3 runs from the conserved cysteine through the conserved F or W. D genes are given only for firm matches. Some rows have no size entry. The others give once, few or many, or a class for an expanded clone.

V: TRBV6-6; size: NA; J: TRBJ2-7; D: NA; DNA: TGTGCCAGCAGAAAAACGGACAGCCCTTCTCCCTACGAGCAGTACTTC; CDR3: CASRKTDSPSPYEQYF
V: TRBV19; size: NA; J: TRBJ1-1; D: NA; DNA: TGTGCCAGTAGTATTGGAAGCAGGAGGACTGAAGCTTTCTTT; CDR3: CASSIGSRRTEAFF
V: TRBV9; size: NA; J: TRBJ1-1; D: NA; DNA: TGTGCCAGCAGCGTAGTGGGCAGGAACACTGAAGCTTTCTTT; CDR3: CASSVVGRNTEAFF
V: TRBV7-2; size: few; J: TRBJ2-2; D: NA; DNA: TGTGCCAGCAGCTCCGCGGGGGCTCTCACCGGGGAGCTGTTTTTT; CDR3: CASSSAGALTGELFF
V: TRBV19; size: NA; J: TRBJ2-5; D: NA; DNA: TGTGCCAGTAGTAAGGGCAGGGGATACGAGACCCAGTACTTC; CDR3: CASSKGRGYETQYF
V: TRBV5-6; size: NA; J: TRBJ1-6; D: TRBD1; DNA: TGTGCCAGCAGCTTGGAGACAGGGGCTTCACCCCTCCACTTT; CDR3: CASSLETGASPLHF
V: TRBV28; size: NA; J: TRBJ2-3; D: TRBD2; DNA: TGTGCCAGCAGTTTCGGGGGGGGAGATACGCAGTATTTT; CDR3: CASSFGGGDTQYF
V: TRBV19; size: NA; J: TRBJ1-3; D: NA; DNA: TGTGCCAGTAGTATATTCGGCGGCTTCTCTGGAAACACCATATATTTT; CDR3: CASSIFGGFSGNTIYF
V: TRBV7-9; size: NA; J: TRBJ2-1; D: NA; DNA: TGTGCCAGCAGCCCTCTGGGCAGCTCCTACAATGAGCAGTTCTTC; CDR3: CASSPLGSSYNEQFF
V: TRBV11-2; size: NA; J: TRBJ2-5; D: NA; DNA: TGTGCCAGCAGCTTAGGGGGCCACAGTGTGGAGACCCAGTACTTC; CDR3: CASSLGGHSVETQYF
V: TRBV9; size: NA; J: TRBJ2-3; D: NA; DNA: TGTGCCAGCAGCGTTCGGCAGGCCACAGATACGCAGTATTTT; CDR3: CASSVRQATDTQYF
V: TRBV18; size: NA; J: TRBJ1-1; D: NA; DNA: TGTGCCAGCTCACTGCAAGACTTGAACACTGAAGCTTTCTTT; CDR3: CASSLQDLNTEAFF
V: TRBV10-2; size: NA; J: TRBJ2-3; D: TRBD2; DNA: TGCGCCAGCAGAGCCCTAGCGGGCAGCACAGATACGCAGTATTTT; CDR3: CASRALAGSTDTQYF
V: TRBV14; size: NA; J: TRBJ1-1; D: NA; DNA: TGTGCCAGCAGCCAATGGGCGAACACTGAAGCTTTCTTT; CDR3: CASSQWANTEAFF
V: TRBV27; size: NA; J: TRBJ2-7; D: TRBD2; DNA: TGTGCCAGCAGTCACCTCCTAGCGGGAGGCCCCTACGAGCAGTACTTC; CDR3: CASSHLLAGGPYEQYF
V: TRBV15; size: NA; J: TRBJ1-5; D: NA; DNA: TGTGCCACCAGCAGAGAAGGACAGATTGATCAGCCCCAGCATTTT; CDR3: CATSREGQIDQPQHF
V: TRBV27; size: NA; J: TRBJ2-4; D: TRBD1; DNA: TGTGCCAGCAGTTTCCCCGACAGGGCAGCCAAAAACATTCAGTACTTC; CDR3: CASSFPDRAAKNIQYF
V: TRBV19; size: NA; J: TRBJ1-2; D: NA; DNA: TGTGCCAGTAGTAACCCCGGACAGAACTATGGCTACACCTTC; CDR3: CASSNPGQNYGYTF
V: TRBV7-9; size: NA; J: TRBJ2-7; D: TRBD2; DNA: TGTGCCAGCACTAGCGGGGGGGCAAAGCAGTACTTC; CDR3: CASTSGGAKQYF
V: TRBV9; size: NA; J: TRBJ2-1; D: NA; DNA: TGTGCCAGCAGCGTAGCCAGGGTCGTGAGCGAGCAGTTCTTC; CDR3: CASSVARVVSEQFF
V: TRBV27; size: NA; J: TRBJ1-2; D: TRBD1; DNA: TGTGCCAGCAGTTCATGGACAGGTGGAAATGGCTACACCTTC; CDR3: CASSSWTGGNGYTF
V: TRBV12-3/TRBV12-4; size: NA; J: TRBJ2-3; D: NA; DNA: TGTGCCAGCAGTGGGGGGAGCACAGATACGCAGTATTTT; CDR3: CASSGGSTDTQYF
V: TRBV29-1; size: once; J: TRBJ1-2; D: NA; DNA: TGCAGCTCCCTCCGGGGGAACTATGGCTACACCTTC; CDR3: CSSLRGNYGYTF
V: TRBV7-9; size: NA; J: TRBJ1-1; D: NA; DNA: TGTGCCAGCAGCTTAGAAGGGGGATTTGGCACTGAAGCTTTCTTT; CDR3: CASSLEGGFGTEAFF
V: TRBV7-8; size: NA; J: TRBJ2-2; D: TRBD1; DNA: TGTGCCAGCAGCTTACTTTTTGGGACAGGGTACACCGGGGAGCTGTTTTTT; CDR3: CASSLLFGTGYTGELFF
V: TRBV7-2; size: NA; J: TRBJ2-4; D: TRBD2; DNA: TGTGCCAGCAGCTTAGCAGGTGGACTAGCGGGGGCGGGGAAAAACATTCAGTACTTC; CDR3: CASSLAGGLAGAGKNIQYF
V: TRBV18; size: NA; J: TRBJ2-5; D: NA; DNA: TGTGCCAGCTCCCCCCTGGTTTCAGTGCCCCAAGAGACCCAGTACTTC; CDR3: CASSPLVSVPQETQYF
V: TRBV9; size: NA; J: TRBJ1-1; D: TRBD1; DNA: TGTGCCAGCAGCGTAGGGACAGGGGGACCTGCTTTCTTT; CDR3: CASSVGTGGPAFF
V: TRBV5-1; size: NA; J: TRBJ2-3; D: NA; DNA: TGCGCCAGCAGCGTGAGACAGGTCTCAGATACGCAGTATTTT; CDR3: CASSVRQVSDTQYF
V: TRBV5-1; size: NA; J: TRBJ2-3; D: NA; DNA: TGCGCCAGCAGGGACAGCCGAACTAGCACAGATACGCAGTATTTT; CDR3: CASRDSRTSTDTQYF
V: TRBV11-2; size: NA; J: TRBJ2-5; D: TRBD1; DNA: TGTGCCAGCACAGGGGGCTTAGAGACCCAGTACTTC; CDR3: CASTGGLETQYF
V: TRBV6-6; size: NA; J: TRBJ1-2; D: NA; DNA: TGTGCCAGCAGTTACCCGGGTTATGGCTACACCTTC; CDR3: CASSYPGYGYTF
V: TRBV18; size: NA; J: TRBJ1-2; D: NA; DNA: TGTGCCAGCTCATCCAGGGATTTCGATGGCTACACCTTC; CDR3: CASSSRDFDGYTF
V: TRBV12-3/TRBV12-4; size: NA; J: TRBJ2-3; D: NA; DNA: TGTGCCAGCAGCCTACTGGATACGCAGTATTTT; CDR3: CASSLLDTQYF
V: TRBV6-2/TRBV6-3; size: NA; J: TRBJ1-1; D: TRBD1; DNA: TGTGCCAGCAGTTCCCGACAGGGGCGAAATCTGAACACTGAAGCTTTCTTT; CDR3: CASSSRQGRNLNTEAFF
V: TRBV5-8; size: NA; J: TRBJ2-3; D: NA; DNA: TGTGCCAGCAGCCTCTACACAGATACGCAGTATTTT; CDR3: CASSLYTDTQYF
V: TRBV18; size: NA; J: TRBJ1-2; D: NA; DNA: TGTGCCAGCTCACGGGGAGACAAGTTTTATGGCTACACCTTC; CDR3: CASSRGDKFYGYTF
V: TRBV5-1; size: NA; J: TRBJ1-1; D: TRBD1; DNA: TGCGCCAGCAGCACGACAGGGGGGAACACTGAAGCTTTCTTT; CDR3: CASSTTGGNTEAFF
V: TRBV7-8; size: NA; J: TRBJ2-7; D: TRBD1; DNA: TGTGCCAGCAGCTTACTAGACAGGGAACTCTACGAGCAGTACTTC; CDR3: CASSLLDRELYEQYF
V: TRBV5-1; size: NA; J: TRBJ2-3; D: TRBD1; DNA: TGCGCCAGCAGCCGAGGGGACAGGGCCACAGATACGCAGTATTTT; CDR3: CASSRGDRATDTQYF
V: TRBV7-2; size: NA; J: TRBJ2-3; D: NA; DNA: TGTGCCAGCAGCTTCACTCGAAACACAGATACGCAGTATTTT; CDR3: CASSFTRNTDTQYF
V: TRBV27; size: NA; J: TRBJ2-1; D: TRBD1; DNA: TGTGCCAGCAGTTTAGAGGGGGCGTACAATGAGCAGTTCTTC; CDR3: CASSLEGAYNEQFF
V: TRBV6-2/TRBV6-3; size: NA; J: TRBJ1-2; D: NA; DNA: TGTGCCAGCAGTTATCGCAGGAACTATGGCTACACCTTC; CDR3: CASSYRRNYGYTF
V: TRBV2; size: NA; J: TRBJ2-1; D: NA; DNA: TGTGCCAGCAGCGAAAACGACAACTCTTTATCAAGTAATGAGCAGTTCTTC; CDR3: CASSENDNSLSSNEQFF
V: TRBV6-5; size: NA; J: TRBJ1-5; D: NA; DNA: TGTGCCAGCAGTTACCCACAGGGCGGGCAGCCCCAGCATTTT; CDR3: CASSYPQGGQPQHF
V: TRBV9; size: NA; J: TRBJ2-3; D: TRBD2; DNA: TGTGCCAGCAGCCCTCCGAGGACTAGCGGGAGGACAGATACGCAGTATTTT; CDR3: CASSPPRTSGRTDTQYF
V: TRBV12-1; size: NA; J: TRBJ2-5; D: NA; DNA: TGTGCCAGCAGCTTTGGACTAGCGGGGGCCACGGCCCAAGAGACCCAGTACTTC; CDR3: CASSFGLAGATAQETQYF
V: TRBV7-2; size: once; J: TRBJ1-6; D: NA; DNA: TGTGCCAGCAGCTTAAGGTCCGGGGATAATTCACCCCTCCACTTT; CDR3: CASSLRSGDNSPLHF
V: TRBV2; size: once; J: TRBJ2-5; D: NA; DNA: TGTGCCAGCAGTCCTAGTGGAGAGACCCAGTACTTC; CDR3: CASSPSGETQYF
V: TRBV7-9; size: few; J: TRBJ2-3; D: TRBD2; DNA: TGTGCCAGCAGCTCCGCCTCGTCTAGCGGGAGGGTGACAGATACGCAGTATTTT; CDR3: CASSSASSSGRVTDTQYF
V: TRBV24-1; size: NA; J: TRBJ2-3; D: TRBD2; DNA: TGTGCCACCAGTGATTCCTTCGGACGACTAGCGGGAGGGCCAGATACGCAGTATTTT; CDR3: CATSDSFGRLAGGPDTQYF
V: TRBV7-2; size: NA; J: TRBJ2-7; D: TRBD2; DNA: TGTGCCAGCAGGTTACGGACTAGCGGGAAAGGAGAGCAGTACTTC; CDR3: CASRLRTSGKGEQYF
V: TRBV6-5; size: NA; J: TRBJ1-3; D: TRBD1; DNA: TGTGCCAGCAGCGTAACAGGGGCGGGAAACACCATATATTTT; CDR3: CASSVTGAGNTIYF
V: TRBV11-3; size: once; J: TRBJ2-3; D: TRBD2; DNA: TGTGCCAGCAGCTTAGGTCTTGGCGGGAGGTCAGATACGCAGTATTTT; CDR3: CASSLGLGGRSDTQYF
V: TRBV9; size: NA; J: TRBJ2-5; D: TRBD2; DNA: TGTGCCAGCAACTCAGGGATCGGCGGGGGGGCCCCAGAGACCCAGTACTTC; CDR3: CASNSGIGGGAPETQYF
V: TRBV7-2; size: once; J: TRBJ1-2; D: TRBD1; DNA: TGTGCCAGCAGCTTAGCCCGACCCGGGACAGGGTCTGGCTACACCTTC; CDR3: CASSLARPGTGSGYTF
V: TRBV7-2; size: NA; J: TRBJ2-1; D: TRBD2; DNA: TGTGCCAGCCTCCGTGGGAGGGCTAACAATGAGCAGTTCTTC; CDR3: CASLRGRANNEQFF
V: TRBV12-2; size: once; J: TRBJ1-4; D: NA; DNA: TGTGCAAGTCGCTCACCTTCCAGGACAGGGGGCGATGGGGCAACTAATGAAAAACTGTTTTTT; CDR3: CASRSPSRTGGDGATNEKLFF